A single sample is the source of the 3 T cell receptor beta chains below, sequenced in a study of T cell responses to AZD1222 COVID-19 vaccine. TCRdb keeps only in-frame clones here, not all; method: immunoSEQ multiplex PCR. The top ten clones hold approximately 2% of a sample with roughly 180,000 clones, 90% to 95% of them seen once. Sequencing used peripheral blood, obtained on day 0 of AZD1222 vaccination. All receptors derive from an adult in good health.

The V call is TRBV10-3, the J call TRBJ2-3, with 12 nucleotides matching TRBD2. This CDR3 contains 15 residues. The germline V gene encodes CDR1 ENHRY and CDR2 SYGVKD. Trimming cost V 6 bases and J 2 bases; bases outside gene matches: 3. CDR3 sequence: CAISSSGGDTDTQYF. In nucleotides, the CDR3 is TGTGCCATCAGCTCTAGCGGGGGGGACACAGATACGCAGTATTTT.

The gene calls are TRBV19 and TRBJ1-6; weak D call: TRBD1 (5 bases). V was shortened by 7 bases and J by 9 bases, with 13 bases between the two germline ends. Looked up from germline, CDR1 is LNHDA and CDR2 is SQIVND (reference sequence). The CDR3 runs 13 residues. CDR3 residues: CASTPLGGSPLHF. CDR3 coding DNA: TGTGCCAGTACTCCCCTCGGGGGTTCACCCCTCCACTTT.

CDR3 DNA sequence: TGTGCCTGGAGTAGTACTGGGATCGTACAAGGAAGCACTGAAGCTTTCTTT. Its translation: CAWSSTGIVQGSTEAFF. This chain uses TRBV30 with TRBJ1-1; D is uncertain. Trimming stripped 2 bases from V and 4 bases from J, with 23 bases between. The CDR3 extends over 17 amino acids. Per germline, CDR1 GTSNPN and CDR2 SVGIG (reference sequence).